These T cell receptor beta chains were read from a single sample in a study of OX40 agonist ivuxolimab in advanced cancers. Only in-frame clones appear in the TCRdb table, and some are missing; sequencing was by immunoSEQ multiplex PCR. The table shows tens of thousands of clones, with approximately 86% occurring only once. Sequenced material: CD4+ or CD8+ T cells sorted from blood, taken in a trial of the OX40 agonist ivuxolimab. Receptors originate from an adult with an advanced solid tumor such as melanoma, head and neck, liver or kidney cancer. CDR3s include the opening cysteine and the closing phenylalanine or tryptophan. The order of the fields is clone size, D gene, J gene, V gene, CDR3 protein, CDR3 DNA. A D gene is named only where the DNA matches it firmly. Only some rows state a clone size, as once, few, many or a class for expanded clones.

NA | NA | TRBJ1-5 | TRBV6-6 | CASRTAAHQPQHF | TGTGCCAGCAGGACAGCAGCTCATCAGCCCCAGCATTTT
NA | NA | TRBJ2-1 | TRBV19 | CASSSNEQFF | TGTGCCAGTAGTAGCAATGAGCAGTTCTTC
NA | NA | TRBJ2-2 | TRBV5-1 | CASSLRAAGYTGELFF | TGCGCCAGCAGCTTGAGGGCAGCCGGTTACACCGGGGAGCTGTTTTTT
NA | NA | TRBJ1-6 | TRBV25-1 | CASTPGTNSPLHF | TGTGCCAGCACTCCAGGGACTAATTCACCCCTCCACTTT
NA | NA | TRBJ2-1 | TRBV27 | CASSPAGIYNEQFF | TGTGCCAGCAGCCCAGCGGGCATCTACAATGAGCAGTTCTTC
NA | TRBD1 | TRBJ2-1 | TRBV5-1 | CASSSTGETYNEQFF | TGCGCCAGCAGCTCGACAGGGGAGACCTACAATGAGCAGTTCTTC
NA | NA | TRBJ2-4 | TRBV5-4 | CASSLGGAAGNIQYF | TGTGCCAGCAGCTTGGGGGGAGCAGCGGGAAACATTCAGTACTTC
NA | TRBD1 | TRBJ2-1 | TRBV27 | CASTGGLDEQFF | TGTGCCAGTACAGGGGGTTTGGATGAGCAGTTCTTC
NA | TRBD1 | TRBJ2-4 | TRBV11-3 | CAITGTVLAKNIQYF | TGTGCCATAACCGGGACAGTCCTAGCCAAAAACATTCAGTACTTC
NA | NA | TRBJ2-7 | TRBV5-1 | CASSFGTAYEQYF | TGCGCCAGCAGCTTTGGCACAGCGTACGAGCAGTACTTC
NA | TRBD2 | TRBJ2-7 | TRBV7-7 | CASSLAELAGVRYEQYF | TGTGCTAGCAGCTTAGCAGAATTAGCGGGAGTGAGGTACGAGCAGTACTTC
NA | NA | TRBJ2-1 | TRBV19 | CASSIDLNNEQFF | TGTGCCAGTAGTATAGACTTGAACAATGAGCAGTTCTTC
once | NA | TRBJ1-1 | TRBV5-6 | CASSVGGGPGTEAFF | TGTGCCAGCAGCGTTGGGGGGGGGCCGGGGACTGAAGCTTTCTTT
NA | TRBD2 | TRBJ2-1 | TRBV27 | CASSFLSPASGHNEQFF | TGTGCCAGCAGTTTCCTGTCGCCGGCTAGCGGCCACAATGAGCAGTTCTTC
NA | TRBD1 | TRBJ2-6 | TRBV29-1 | CSVSGTDRPGANVLTF | TGCAGCGTCAGTGGGACAGATCGTCCTGGGGCCAACGTCCTGACTTTC
NA | TRBD1 | TRBJ1-1 | TRBV19 | CASSPGTGITEAFF | TGTGCCAGTAGCCCAGGGACAGGGATCACTGAAGCTTTCTTT
NA | NA | TRBJ1-2 | TRBV6-6 | CASSYGQRANYGYTF | TGTGCCAGCAGTTACGGACAGCGAGCTAACTATGGCTACACCTTC
NA | NA | TRBJ2-7 | TRBV5-5 | CASSGVGIAYEQYF | TGTGCCAGCAGTGGGGTCGGGATCGCCTACGAGCAGTACTTC
NA | NA | TRBJ2-3 | TRBV5-5 | CASSLGSGPWDTQYF | TGTGCCAGCAGCTTGGGGTCCGGGCCATGGGATACGCAGTATTTT
NA | TRBD1 | TRBJ2-7 | TRBV6-1 | CASSERNFGQGASTYEQYF | TGTGCCAGCAGTGAGCGCAATTTCGGACAGGGGGCATCGACCTACGAGCAGTACTTC
NA | NA | TRBJ2-7 | TRBV6-5 | CASSNREGDYEQYF | TGTGCCAGCAGCAACAGGGAGGGGGACTACGAGCAGTACTTC
NA | TRBD2 | TRBJ2-7 | TRBV11-2 | CAGPGGSSTYEQYF | TGTGCCGGGCCGGGCGGGAGTAGTACCTACGAGCAGTACTTC
NA | NA | TRBJ2-7 | TRBV7-9 | CASSNRVGEQYF | TGTGCCAGCAGTAACAGGGTTGGCGAGCAGTACTTC
NA | TRBD1 | TRBJ1-6 | TRBV5-6 | CASSPGGGLNSPLHF | TGTGCCAGCAGCCCTGGAGGGGGCCTAAATTCACCCCTCCACTTT
NA | TRBD2 | TRBJ2-1 | TRBV5-1 | CASSPNPLAGAYNEQFF | TGCGCCAGCAGCCCAAACCCACTAGCGGGAGCCTACAATGAGCAGTTCTTC
once | NA | TRBJ1-1 | TRBV9 | CASSNGGQENTEAFF | TGTGCCAGCAGCAATGGCGGGCAGGAGAACACTGAAGCTTTCTTT
few | NA | TRBJ2-1 | TRBV19 | CASSISRNNEQFF | TGTGCCAGTAGTATTTCCAGAAACAATGAGCAGTTCTTC
NA | TRBD2 | TRBJ2-5 | TRBV28 | CASYERGGRETQYF | TGTGCCAGCTACGAGCGGGGGGGACGGGAGACCCAGTACTTC
NA | NA | TRBJ1-2 | TRBV13 | CASSLGTVYGYTF | TGTGCCAGCAGCTTAGGAACGGTATATGGCTACACCTTC
NA | NA | TRBJ1-1 | TRBV7-6 | CASSPTIQITEAFF | TGTGCCAGCAGCCCTACAATACAGATTACTGAAGCTTTCTTT
NA | NA | TRBJ2-3 | TRBV30 | CAWSTHTDTQYF | TGTGCCTGGAGTACCCACACAGATACGCAGTATTTT
NA | NA | TRBJ2-7 | TRBV6-1 | CASSVSPRGEQYF | TGTGCCAGCAGTGTTTCTCCTAGGGGCGAGCAGTACTTC